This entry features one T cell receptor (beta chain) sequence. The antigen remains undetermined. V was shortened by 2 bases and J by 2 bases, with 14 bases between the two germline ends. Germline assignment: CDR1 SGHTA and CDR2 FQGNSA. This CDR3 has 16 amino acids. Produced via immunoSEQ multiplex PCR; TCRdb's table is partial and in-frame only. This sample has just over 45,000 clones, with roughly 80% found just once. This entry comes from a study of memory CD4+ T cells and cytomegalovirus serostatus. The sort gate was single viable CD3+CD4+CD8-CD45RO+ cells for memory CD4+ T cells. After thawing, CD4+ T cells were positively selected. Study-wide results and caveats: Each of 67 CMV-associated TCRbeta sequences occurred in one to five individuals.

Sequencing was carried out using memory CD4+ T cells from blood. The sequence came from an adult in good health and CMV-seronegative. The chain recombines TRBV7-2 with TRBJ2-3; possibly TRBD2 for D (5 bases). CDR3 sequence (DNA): TGTGCCAGCAGCTTAATCCCAGCGGAGTACACAGATACGCAGTATTTT. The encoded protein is CASSLIPAEYTDTQYF.